This T cell receptor (beta chain) stems from a study of T-cell memory formation after mild COVID-19. Looking at the study overall: The study found TCR clusters largely donor specific. Study-level findings and limits: What remained unconfirmed was the SARS-CoV-2 specificity of second-wave clones peaking on day 37.

Trimming stripped 5 bases from V and 10 bases from J, with 17 bases between. CDR3 length: 13 residues. The germline CDR1 and CDR2 sequences are SGHVS and FQNEAQ. The sample holds a few counts of this clonotype. Its antigen is still unknown. UMIs and sample barcodes were carried by the TCR alpha and TCR beta cDNA libraries that 5'RACE produced using constant-segment primers. TCRdb passed the 5' RACE reads through MiXCR, listing each CDR3 protein once. The sample lists some 180,000 distinct CDR3 sequences, around a sixth seen once, with 3.5% to 5% in the top ten. The chain links TRBV7-8 to TRBJ1-2; D is perhaps TRBD1 (6 bases). Sequenced sample: PBMCs or a T cell subset sorted from them (not recorded which). The TCR was taken from a man in his late teens or twenties who had mild COVID-19 (a few samples of this study predate the infection). Cell type and time point are not known. The CDR3 DNA reads TGTGCCAGCAGCCGGGGTGAATACAGGGTCTACACCTTC. This sequence encodes CASSRGEYRVYTF.